The 32 T cell receptor beta chains listed next were all sequenced from one sample in a study of CD8 T cells in ankylosing spondylitis. Study results and caveats: A motif in TCR beta, a set of seven to nine highly homologous variants, appeared characteristic of ankylosing spondylitis blood.

One entry per CDR3 protein results from TCRdb running MiXCR on the 5' RACE reads. This table holds about 510,000 distinct CDR3 sequences, over 4% found once. Their recognized antigens are unknown. The sequenced sample was blood, either unsorted or a sorted T cell fraction (not recorded which). These receptors were obtained from a male donor with ankylosing spondylitis.

This clonotype has ten or more counts. J is TRBJ2-1 and V is TRBV28; 7 bases agree with TRBD1. CDR1 MDHEN and CDR2 SYDVKM come from the germline V gene. The CDR3 is 15 residues long. The J segment lost 2 bases and the V segment lost 6 bases, leaving 7 bases of the junction unmatched. The CDR3 bases are TGTGCCAGCAGCCCCGCAGGGGGACCCTACAATGAGCAGTTCTTC. Its protein is CASSPAGGPYNEQFF. The full variable domain, rest sourced from reference TRBV28 and TRBJ2-1, is DVKVTQSSRYLVKRTGEKVFLECVQDMDHENMFWYRQDPGLGLRLIYFSYDVKMKEKGDIPEGYSVSREKKERFSLILESASTNQTSMYLCASSPAGGPYNEQFFGPGTRLTVL.

In this sample, this clonotype turned up many times. V gene TRBV12-3 or TRBV12-4 combines with J gene TRBJ1-1, with D possibly TRBD1 on 6 matching bases. The CDR3 is made up of 13 amino acids. V lost 5 bases to trimming and J lost 2 bases, with 9 bases between them. In DNA, the CDR3 is TGTGCCAGCAGTCGGGGACACAACACTGAAGCTTTCTTT. Translating it yields CASSRGHNTEAFF.

The V call is TRBV18, the J call TRBJ2-5, with D perhaps matching TRBD1 or TRBD2 (6 bases each). CDR1 and CDR2 (germline): KGHSH, LQKENI. The ends were cut back, 6 bases at V and 0 bases at J, with 17 bases in the middle. The CDR3 runs to 16 residues. CDR3 coding DNA: TGTGCCAGCTCGCCGATCAGGGGAGGTTACCAAGAGACCCAGTACTTC. Translated: CASSPIRGGYQETQYF. The variable domain in full, completed from reference TRBV18 and TRBJ2-5, reads NAGVMQNPRHLVRRRGQEARLRCSPMKGHSHVYWYRQLPEEGLKFMVYLQKENIIDESGMPKERFSAEFPKEGPSILRIQQVVRGDSAAYFCASSPIRGGYQETQYFGPGTRLLVL.

In its sample, this clonotype was seen many times. The chain couples TRBV20-1 to TRBJ2-7; the match to TRBD1 covers 7 bases. This CDR3 spans 13 amino acids. V dropped 4 bases and J dropped 4; count of bases not matched to a gene: 7. The germline V gene encodes CDR1 DFQATT and CDR2 SNEGSKA (reference sequence). The CDR3 reads CSAKEGAGYEQYF. As DNA, the CDR3 is TGCAGTGCTAAAGAGGGGGCAGGGTACGAGCAGTACTTC.

This clonotype was seen repeatedly, ten times or more. The J gene is TRBJ2-5, the V gene TRBV28; no clear D gene. Germline V gives CDR1 MDHEN, CDR2 SYDVKM. The CDR3 is 9 amino acids. Trimming stripped 6 bases from V and 4 bases from J, with 0 bases between. The DNA of the CDR3 is TGTGCCAGCAGAGAGACCCAGTACTTC. As protein: CASRETQYF.

This clonotype was recorded many times. V is TRBV4-2 and J is TRBJ1-4; D call uncertain. The V and J ends lost 0 bases and 2 bases respectively, with 10 bases between them. Germline assignment: CDR1 LGHNA and CDR2 YNFKEQ. This CDR3 has 16 amino acids. The CDR3 sequence is CASSQDMGNTNEKLFF. As DNA, the CDR3 is TGTGCCAGCAGCCAAGATATGGGGAATACTAATGAAAAACTGTTTTTT.

This clonotype was recorded at least ten times. The chain links TRBV6-1 to TRBJ1-5; a weak D match, TRBD1 (5 bases). Deletions cut 5 bases from V and 0 bases from J, with 14 bases between. The CDR3 consists of 16 residues. From germline, CDR1 is MNHNS and CDR2 SASEGT. The CDR3 nucleotides are TGTGCCAGCAGTCGGGGCTACCTTTATAGCAATCAGCCCCAGCATTTT. It yields the protein CASSRGYLYSNQPQHF.

This chain connects TRBV3-1 to TRBJ1-1; a weak D match, TRBD1 (5 bases). Trimming took off 8 bases at V and 4 bases at J, with 14 bases between the two ends. Per the germline V gene, CDR1 is LGHDT and CDR2 is YNNKEL (reference sequence). This CDR3 contains 13 residues. CDR3: CASRNGGFTEAFF. In nucleotides, the CDR3 is TGTGCCAGCCGTAACGGGGGTTTCACTGAAGCTTTCTTT.

This clonotype was detected many times. This chain links TRBV12-3 or TRBV12-4 with TRBJ1-4; perhaps TRBD1 as D (5 bases). This CDR3 spans 14 amino acids. Trimming took off 4 bases at V and 6 bases at J, with 12 bases between the two ends. CDR3 sequence: CASSYNVGDEKLFF. CDR3 DNA sequence: TGTGCCAGCAGTTACAACGTGGGGGATGAAAAACTGTTTTTT.

This clonotype was picked up many times. This chain links TRBV7-2 with TRBJ2-1; D gene uncertain. The CDR3 covers 16 residues. The V end lost 0 bases, the J end lost 1 base, and 10 bases lay between the germline ends. The germline V gene encodes CDR1 SGHTA and CDR2 FQGNSA. The CDR3 DNA reads TGTGCCAGCAGCTTAGCGCGAACGGCATCCTACAATGAGCAGTTCTTC. Residues: CASSLARTASYNEQFF. Looking up the rest from reference TRBV7-2 and TRBJ2-1 gives the full variable domain: GAGVSQSPSNKVTEKGKDVELRCDPISGHTALYWYRQSLGQGLEFLIYFQGNSAPDKSGLPSDRFSAERTGGSVSTLTIQRTQQEDSAVYLCASSLARTASYNEQFFGPGTRLTVL.

Ten or more counts support this clonotype. The V gene is TRBV9, the J gene TRBJ1-2; D not certain. V was shortened by 0 bases and J by 6 bases, with 9 bases between the two germline ends. CDR3 length: 13 residues. Germline-derived CDR1 and CDR2 are SGDLS and YYNGEE. CDR3 nucleotide sequence: TGTGCCAGCAGCGTAGGGTCAGTACATGGCTACACCTTC. This sequence encodes CASSVGSVHGYTF.

This clonotype was observed many times. The rearrangement links TRBV6-1 to TRBJ2-7; possible D gene TRBD2, 5 bases. CDR3 length: 13 residues. Trimming took off 7 bases at V and 4 bases at J, with 14 bases between the two ends. The germline V gene has CDR1 MNHNS and CDR2 SASEGT. The CDR3 loop is CASKFPGGYEQYF. CDR3 in DNA: TGTGCCAGCAAATTCCCCGGAGGATACGAGCAGTACTTC.

This clonotype showed up many times. V is TRBV5-6 and J is TRBJ2-7, with D perhaps being TRBD1 or TRBD2 (5 bases each). The CDR3 loop spans 13 amino acids. Trimming pared 3 bases from V and 1 base from J, leaving 8 bases between. The germline V gene encodes CDR1 SGHDT and CDR2 YYEEEE. CDR3 in amino acids: CASSWDDSYEQYF. CDR3 nucleotides: TGTGCCAGCAGCTGGGACGATTCCTACGAGCAGTACTTC.

This clonotype was seen a handful of times. The chain uses TRBV5-1 and TRBJ2-5; the match to TRBD1 covers 7 bases. The CDR3 spans 13 residues. Looked up from germline, CDR1 is SGHRS and CDR2 is YFSETQ. Trimming cost V 7 bases and J 5 bases; bases outside gene matches: 8. For the CDR3, the DNA is TGCGCCAGCTCATGGCAGGGGGAGGAGACCCAGTACTTC. It codes for CASSWQGEETQYF.

This clonotype was counted at least ten times. The chain joins TRBV20-1 to TRBJ2-7; D gene uncertain. Germline V CDR1 and CDR2: DFQATT, SNEGSKA (reference sequence). The CDR3 is 14 residues long. V lost 2 bases and J 2 bases, leaving 13 bases between the germline ends. As DNA, the CDR3 is TGCAGTGCTAGACCCCCCACGGGCGCCTACGAGCAGTACTTC. Translated: CSARPPTGAYEQYF.

Only a few counts were recorded for this clonotype. The rearrangement uses TRBV5-1 and TRBJ2-7; TRBD2 agrees at 11 bases. Germline values: CDR1 SGHRS, CDR2 YFSETQ. Trimming took 5 bases from V and 3 from J; bases not matched to a gene: 4. There are 14 residues in the CDR3. The CDR3 spells CASRLAGDNYEQYF. The CDR3 bases are TGCGCCAGCAGACTAGCGGGAGACAACTACGAGCAGTACTTC. The complete variable domain, with remaining parts taken from reference TRBV5-1 and TRBJ2-7, reads KAGVTQTPRYLIKTRGQQVTLSCSPISGHRSVSWYQQTPGQGLQFLFEYFSETQRNKGNFPGRFSGRQFSNSRSEMNVSTLELGDSALYLCASRLAGDNYEQYFGPGTRLTVT.

Notes on this clonotype: This may be a read error, as it is one base from a much larger clone. This chain links TRBV4-3 with TRBJ2-1; D possibly corresponds to TRBD2 (6 bases). The CDR3 runs to 15 residues. Between the trimmed V and J ends, which lost 1 base and 7 bases, there was a span of 14 bases. CDR1 and CDR2 (germline): LGHNA, YSLEER. The CDR3, as DNA: TGCGCCAGCAGCCAAGCTAGCGACTGGGAGAATGAGCAGTTCTTC. Protein sequence: CASSQASDWENEQFF.

This clonotype came up many times. This chain joins TRBV5-1 and TRBJ2-7, with 14 bases lining up with TRBD2. The CDR3 loop spans 16 amino acids. The germline V gene encodes CDR1 SGHRS and CDR2 YFSETQ. The trim removed 0 bases at V and 4 bases at J, leaving 3 bases unmatched. The CDR3 loop reads CASSLEGLAGAYEQYF. In DNA form, the CDR3 reads TGCGCCAGCAGCTTGGAGGGACTAGCGGGAGCTTACGAGCAGTACTTC.

As for this clonotype: One end of the junction does not line up with germline, which may come from a read error. The V call is TRBV20-1, the J call TRBJ2-3, with 10 bases that match TRBD2. There are 19 residues in the CDR3. Looked up from germline, CDR1 is DFQATT and CDR2 is SNEGSKA (reference sequence). This CDR3 is CCARVTGIGSSGSPDTQYF. The CDR3 nucleotides read TGCTGTGCTAGAGTCACGGGTATCGGATCTAGCGGGAGCCCAGATACGCAGTATTTT.

This clonotype was seen at least ten times. The V call is TRBV5-1, the J call TRBJ1-2; the D is unclear. The germline gives CDR1 SGHRS, CDR2 YFSETQ. Trimming took 4 bases from V and 2 from J, leaving 9 bases between them. The CDR3 runs 13 residues. The CDR3 protein is CASSPDLNYGYTF. The CDR3 DNA sequence: TGCGCCAGCAGCCCAGACTTAAACTATGGCTACACCTTC.

This chain connects TRBV7-8 to TRBJ2-6, with 7 bases identical to TRBD1. The ends lost 11 bases at V and 2 bases at J; junction bases unmatched: 12. The CDR3 spans 16 residues. Germline V gene sequence: CDR1 SGHVS, CDR2 FQNEAQ. CDR3 DNA: TGTGCCGTAGGGTTGACAGGGCCTACTGGGGCCAACGTCCTGACTTTC. Protein sequence: CAVGLTGPTGANVLTF.

This clonotype was seen repeatedly, ten times or more. The CDR3 loop is CASSLIQNTGELFF. CDR3 DNA sequence: TGCGCCAGCAGCTTGATACAGAACACCGGGGAGCTGTTTTTT. The chain carries TRBV5-1 and TRBJ2-2, with D hard to call. The CDR3 runs to 14 residues. Germline-derived CDR1 and CDR2 are SGHRS and YFSETQ. Trimming removed 1 base from V and 1 base from J, with 5 bases in between. The full variable domain, completed using reference TRBV5-1 and TRBJ2-2, is KAGVTQTPRYLIKTRGQQVTLSCSPISGHRSVSWYQQTPGQGLQFLFEYFSETQRNKGNFPGRFSGRQFSNSRSEMNVSTLELGDSALYLCASSLIQNTGELFFGEGSRLTVL.

This clonotype occurred a few times. The chain joins TRBV6-6 to TRBJ1-6, with 8 bases matching TRBD1. Germline trimming cut 7 bases from V and 13 bases from J; bases unmatched to any gene: 3. This CDR3 is 11 amino acids long. CDR1 MNHNY and CDR2 SVGAGI come from the germline V gene (reference sequence). This CDR3 reads CASTRQGPLHF. DNA for the CDR3: TGTGCCAGCACTCGACAGGGGCCCCTCCACTTT.

This clonotype occurred many times. This chain connects TRBV6-1 to TRBJ1-3; no reliable D call. This CDR3 has 19 residues. Trimming cost V 8 bases and J 0 bases, with 26 bases left between them. Germline CDR1 reads MNHNS; CDR2 reads SASEGT. CDR3 bases: TGTGCCAGCTCCCGTTATGTCTTACTGCAGGCCCTCTCTGGAAACACCATATATTTT. Amino acid sequence: CASSRYVLLQALSGNTIYF.

This clonotype was seen only a few times. The rearrangement uses TRBV20-1 and TRBJ2-5; tentative D call: TRBD1 (6 bases). V was trimmed by 6 bases and J by 2 bases, leaving 13 bases between them. Germline CDR1 is DFQATT and CDR2 is SNEGSKA (reference sequence). The CDR3 is made up of 13 amino acids. The CDR3 loop reads CSAFIGQQETQYF. The CDR3 DNA reads as TGCAGTGCGTTTATTGGACAGCAAGAGACCCAGTACTTC.

This clonotype was counted at least ten times. The chain combines TRBV5-6 with TRBJ1-4; tentatively, D is TRBD1 (6 bases). Deletions cut 4 bases from V and 5 bases from J, with 12 bases between. The CDR3 has 14 amino acids. Germline CDR1 is SGHDT and CDR2 is YYEEEE. The CDR3, as DNA: TGTGCCAGCAGCCTGGGGGCACCGAATGAAAAACTGTTTTTT. This codes for CASSLGAPNEKLFF.

This clonotype was picked up many times. This sequence joins TRBV5-1 and TRBJ2-1, with TRBD2 as a possible D gene (5 bases). Trimming left V 0 bases short and J 10 bases short, with 14 bases between. The CDR3 has 14 residues. In germline, CDR1 is SGHRS, CDR2 YFSETQ. The DNA of the CDR3 is TGCGCCAGCAGCTTGGCTAGCATTAGTACCGAGCAGTTCTTC. Translation gives CASSLASISTEQFF.

This clonotype was seen only a few times. This chain joins TRBV12-5 and TRBJ2-2; perhaps TRBD2 as D (6 bases). The V and J ends lost 5 bases and 2 bases respectively, with 12 bases between them. The CDR3 covers 15 residues. Looked up from germline, CDR1 is LGHNT and CDR2 is FRNRAP. The CDR3 reads CASGPGGANTGELFF. The CDR3, as DNA: TGTGCTAGTGGTCCTGGCGGGGCAAACACCGGGGAGCTGTTTTTT.

In the case of this clonotype: A much larger clone is a single base away; this may be a read error. The CDR3, as DNA: TGTGCCAGCGGCCAGGACACAATATATGGCTACACCTTC. It translates to CASGQDTIYGYTF. The chain employs TRBV5-4 and TRBJ1-2; a weak D match, TRBD1 (5 bases). CDR1 and CDR2 (germline): SGHNT, YYREEE (reference sequence). This CDR3 region has 13 residues. The V and J ends lost 7 bases and 5 bases respectively, with 15 bases between them.

Comment on this clonotype: It may be a read error: a sequence one base away is much more abundant. The chain is built from TRBV20-1 and TRBJ1-2, with D maybe TRBD1 (5 bases). Germline V lookup: CDR1 DFQATT, CDR2 SNEGSKA (reference sequence). The CDR3 runs 11 residues. The CDR3 sequence: CSADSNYDYTF. In DNA form, the CDR3 reads TGCAGTGCCGACAGTAACTATGACTACACCTTC.

This clonotype was picked up many times. The V gene is TRBV27, the J gene TRBJ1-4; D not resolved. Trimming shortened V by 3 bases and J by 7 bases, and 12 bases separated the two germline ends. The CDR3 runs 14 residues. CDR1 is MNHEY, CDR2 SMNVEV, per germline (reference sequence). CDR3 nucleotide sequence: TGTGCCAGCAGTTTTTTGGGAAGTAGTGAAAAACTGTTTTTT. This translates into CASSFLGSSEKLFF. Full variable domain (outside the CDR3, taken from reference TRBV27 and TRBJ1-4): EAQVTQNPRYLITVTGKKLTVTCSQNMNHEYMSWYRQDPGLGLRQIYYSMNVEVTDKGDVPEGYKVSRKEKRNFPLILESPSPNQTSLYFCASSFLGSSEKLFFGSGTQLSVL.

This clonotype was counted at least ten times. The junction departs from germline at one end; a sequencing error may be responsible. This sequence joins TRBV7-9 and TRBJ2-7, with D hard to call. The CDR3 contains 12 residues. Germline CDR1 SEHNR, CDR2 FQNEAQ (reference sequence). CDR3 residues: CASSPGPLELYF. In nucleotides, the CDR3 is TGTGCCAGCAGCCCCGGGCCCCTTGAGCTGTACTTC.